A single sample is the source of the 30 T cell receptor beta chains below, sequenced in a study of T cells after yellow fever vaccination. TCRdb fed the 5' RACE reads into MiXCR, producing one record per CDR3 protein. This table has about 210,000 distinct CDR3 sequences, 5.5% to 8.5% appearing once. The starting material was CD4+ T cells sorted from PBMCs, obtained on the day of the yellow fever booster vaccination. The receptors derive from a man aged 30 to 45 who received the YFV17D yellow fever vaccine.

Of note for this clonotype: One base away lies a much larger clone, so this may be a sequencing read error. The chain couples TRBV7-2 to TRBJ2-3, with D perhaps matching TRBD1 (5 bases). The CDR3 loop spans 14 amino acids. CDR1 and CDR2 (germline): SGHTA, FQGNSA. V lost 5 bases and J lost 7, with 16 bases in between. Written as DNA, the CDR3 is TGTGCCAGCAGCCTGAGGAGCAGGACACATACGCAGTATTTT. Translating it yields CASSLRSRTHTQYF.

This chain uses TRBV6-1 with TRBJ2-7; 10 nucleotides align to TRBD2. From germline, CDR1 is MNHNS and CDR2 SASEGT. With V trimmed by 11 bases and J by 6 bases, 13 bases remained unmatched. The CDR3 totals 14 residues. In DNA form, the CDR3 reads TGTGCCGGCCACAGCGGGAGGGCCTGGTTCGAGCAGTACTTC. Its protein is CAGHSGRAWFEQYF.

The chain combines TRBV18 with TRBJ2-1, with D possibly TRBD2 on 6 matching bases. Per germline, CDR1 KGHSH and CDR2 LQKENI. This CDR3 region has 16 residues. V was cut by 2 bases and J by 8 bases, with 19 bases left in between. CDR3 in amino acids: CASSPIAEPISHEQFF. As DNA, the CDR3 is TGTGCCAGCTCACCAATAGCGGAGCCGATTTCACATGAGCAGTTCTTC.

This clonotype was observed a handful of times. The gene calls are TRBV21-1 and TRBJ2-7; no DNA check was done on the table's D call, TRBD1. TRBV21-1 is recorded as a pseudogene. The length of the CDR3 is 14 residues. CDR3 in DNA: TGTGCCAGCAGCATAGGGGGCACTTCCTACGAGCAGTACTTC. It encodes CASSIGGTSYEQYF.

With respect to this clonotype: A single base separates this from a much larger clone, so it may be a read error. The CDR3 reads CASSSDPPDTQYF. The CDR3 bases are TGTGCCAGCAGCTCAGATCCGCCAGATACGCAGTATTTT. The chain links TRBV7-2 to TRBJ2-3; no reliable D call. The germline V gene encodes CDR1 SGHTA and CDR2 FQGNSA. The CDR3 runs to 13 residues. Trimming left V 4 bases short and J 4 bases short, with 9 bases between.

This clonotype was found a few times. CDR3 amino acids: CASTGTSYNEQFF. The CDR3 DNA sequence: TGTGCCAGTACGGGGACTTCGTACAATGAGCAGTTCTTC. This rearrangement joins TRBV19 to TRBJ2-1; perhaps TRBD2 as D (6 bases). The germline V gene has CDR1 LNHDA and CDR2 SQIVND (reference sequence). The CDR3 is made up of 13 amino acids. V gave up 7 bases and J gave up 4 bases, with 11 bases separating them.

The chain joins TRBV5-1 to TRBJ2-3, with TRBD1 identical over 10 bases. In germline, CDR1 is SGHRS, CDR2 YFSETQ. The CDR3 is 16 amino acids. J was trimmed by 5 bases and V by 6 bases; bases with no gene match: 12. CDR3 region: CASTPLGQGSLDTQYF. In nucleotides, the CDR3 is TGCGCCAGCACCCCGTTGGGACAGGGGTCTTTAGATACGCAGTATTTT.

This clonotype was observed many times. The CDR3 sequence: CASSIGGQSTLHGYTF. CDR3 coding DNA: TGTGCCAGCAGTATAGGGGGACAGTCTACCCTCCATGGCTACACCTTC. This chain connects TRBV12-3 or TRBV12-4 to TRBJ1-2, with TRBD1 matching over 7 bases. The CDR3 length is 16 residues. Trimming cost V 5 bases and J 6 bases; bases outside gene matches: 15.

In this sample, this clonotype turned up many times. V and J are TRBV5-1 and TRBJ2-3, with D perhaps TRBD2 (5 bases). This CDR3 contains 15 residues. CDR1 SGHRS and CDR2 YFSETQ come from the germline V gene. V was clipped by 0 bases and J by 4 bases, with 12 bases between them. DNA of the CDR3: TGCGCCAGCAGCTTGGCCACGCAGAGGGCAGATACGCAGTATTTT. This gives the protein CASSLATQRADTQYF.

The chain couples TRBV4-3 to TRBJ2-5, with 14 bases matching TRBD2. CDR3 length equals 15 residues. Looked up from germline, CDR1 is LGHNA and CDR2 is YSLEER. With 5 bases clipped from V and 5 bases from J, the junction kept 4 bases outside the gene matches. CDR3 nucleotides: TGCGCCAGCAGCAGACTAGCGGGAGGGGTCGAGACCCAGTACTTC. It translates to CASSRLAGGVETQYF.

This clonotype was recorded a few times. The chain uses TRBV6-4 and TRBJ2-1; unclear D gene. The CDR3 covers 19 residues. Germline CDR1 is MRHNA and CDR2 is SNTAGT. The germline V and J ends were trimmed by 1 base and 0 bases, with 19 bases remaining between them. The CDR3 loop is CASSDFLLGYLSSYNEQFF. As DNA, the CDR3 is TGTGCCAGCAGTGACTTTCTCCTTGGCTACTTGAGCTCCTACAATGAGCAGTTCTTC.

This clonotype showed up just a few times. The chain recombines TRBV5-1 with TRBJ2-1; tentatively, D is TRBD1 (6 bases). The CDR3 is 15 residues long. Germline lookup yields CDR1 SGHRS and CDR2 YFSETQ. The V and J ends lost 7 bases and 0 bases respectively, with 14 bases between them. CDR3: CASQRQDSSYNEQFF. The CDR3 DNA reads TGCGCCAGCCAAAGACAGGATAGCTCCTACAATGAGCAGTTCTTC.

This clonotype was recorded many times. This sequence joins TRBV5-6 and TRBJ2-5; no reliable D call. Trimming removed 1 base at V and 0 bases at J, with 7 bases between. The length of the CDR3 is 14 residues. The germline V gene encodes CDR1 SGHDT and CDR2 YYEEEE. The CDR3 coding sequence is TGTGCCAGCAGCTTGTTTGGGTACCAAGAGACCCAGTACTTC. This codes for CASSLFGYQETQYF.

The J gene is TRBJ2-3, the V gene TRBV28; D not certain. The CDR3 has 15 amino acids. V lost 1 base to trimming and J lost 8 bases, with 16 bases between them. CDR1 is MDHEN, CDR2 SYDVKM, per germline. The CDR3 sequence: CASSLLVGSRGTQYF. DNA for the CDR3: TGTGCCAGCAGTTTATTGGTAGGGTCGCGAGGTACGCAGTATTTT.

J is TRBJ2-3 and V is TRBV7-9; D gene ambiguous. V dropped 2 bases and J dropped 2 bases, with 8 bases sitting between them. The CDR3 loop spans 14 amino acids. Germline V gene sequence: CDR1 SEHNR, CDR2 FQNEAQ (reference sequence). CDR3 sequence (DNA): TGTGCCAGCAGCTTAATCTGGGACACAGATACGCAGTATTTT. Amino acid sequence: CASSLIWDTDTQYF.

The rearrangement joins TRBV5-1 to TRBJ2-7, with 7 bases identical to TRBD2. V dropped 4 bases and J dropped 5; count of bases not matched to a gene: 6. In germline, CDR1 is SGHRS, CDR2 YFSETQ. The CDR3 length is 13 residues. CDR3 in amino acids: CASSVGSGNEQYF. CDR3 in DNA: TGCGCCAGCAGCGTGGGGAGCGGGAACGAGCAGTACTTC. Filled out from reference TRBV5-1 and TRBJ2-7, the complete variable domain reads KAGVTQTPRYLIKTRGQQVTLSCSPISGHRSVSWYQQTPGQGLQFLFEYFSETQRNKGNFPGRFSGRQFSNSRSEMNVSTLELGDSALYLCASSVGSGNEQYFGPGTRLTVT.

The CDR3 DNA follows: TGTGCCAGCAGCAGACGGACAGGGGAGGATGAGCAGTTCTTC. Residues: CASSRRTGEDEQFF. The rearrangement links TRBV7-2 to TRBJ2-1; 9 nucleotides line up with TRBD1. V lost 5 bases and J lost 8; bases outside the gene matches: 7. The CDR3 totals 14 residues. Germline lookup yields CDR1 SGHTA and CDR2 FQGNSA.

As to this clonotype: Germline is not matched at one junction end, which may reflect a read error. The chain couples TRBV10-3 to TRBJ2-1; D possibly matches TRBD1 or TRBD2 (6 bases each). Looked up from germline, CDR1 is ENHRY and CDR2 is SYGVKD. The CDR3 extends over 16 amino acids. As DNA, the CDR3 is TGTGTCATCAGTGAGAGGTCGCGCGGGGACAACAATGAGCAGTTCTTC. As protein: CVISERSRGDNNEQFF.

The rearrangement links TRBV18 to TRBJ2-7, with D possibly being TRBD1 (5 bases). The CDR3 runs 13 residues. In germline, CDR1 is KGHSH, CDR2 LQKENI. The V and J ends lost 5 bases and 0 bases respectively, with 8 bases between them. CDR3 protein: CASSADSSYEQYF. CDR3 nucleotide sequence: TGTGCCAGCTCAGCTGACAGCTCCTACGAGCAGTACTTC.

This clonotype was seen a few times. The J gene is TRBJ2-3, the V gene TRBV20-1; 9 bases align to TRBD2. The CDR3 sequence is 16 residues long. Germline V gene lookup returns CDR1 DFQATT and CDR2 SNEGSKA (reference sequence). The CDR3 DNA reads TGCAGCCGGACGCGACTAGCGGTCCGAGGGGGGGATACGCAGTATTTT. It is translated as CSRTRLAVRGGDTQYF.

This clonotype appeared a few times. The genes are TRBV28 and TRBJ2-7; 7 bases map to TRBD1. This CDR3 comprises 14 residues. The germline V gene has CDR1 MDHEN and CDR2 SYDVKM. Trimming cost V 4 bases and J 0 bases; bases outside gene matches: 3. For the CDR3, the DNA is TGTGCCAGCAGTTCGACAGGGAGCTCCTACGAGCAGTACTTC. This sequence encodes CASSSTGSSYEQYF.

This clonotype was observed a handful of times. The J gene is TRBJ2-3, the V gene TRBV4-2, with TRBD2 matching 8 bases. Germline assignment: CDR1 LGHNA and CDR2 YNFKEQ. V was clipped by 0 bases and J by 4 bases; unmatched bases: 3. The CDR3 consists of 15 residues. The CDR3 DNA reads TGTGCCAGCAGCCAAGATCCGGGACTAGCAGATACGCAGTATTTT. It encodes CASSQDPGLADTQYF.

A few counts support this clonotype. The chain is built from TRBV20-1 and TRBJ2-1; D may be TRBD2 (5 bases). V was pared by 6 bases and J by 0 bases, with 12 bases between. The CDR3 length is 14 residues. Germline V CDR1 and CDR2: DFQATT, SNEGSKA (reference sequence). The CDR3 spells CSAESGSSYNEQFF. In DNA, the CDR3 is TGCAGTGCAGAAAGCGGTAGCTCCTACAATGAGCAGTTCTTC.

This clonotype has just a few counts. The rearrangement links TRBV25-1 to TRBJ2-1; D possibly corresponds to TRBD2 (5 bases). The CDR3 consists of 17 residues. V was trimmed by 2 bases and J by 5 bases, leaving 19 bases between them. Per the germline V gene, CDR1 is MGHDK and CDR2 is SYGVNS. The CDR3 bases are TGTGCCAGCAGTGAACGAACCCCAGCGCAGAGGGACAATGAGCAGTTCTTC. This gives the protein CASSERTPAQRDNEQFF.

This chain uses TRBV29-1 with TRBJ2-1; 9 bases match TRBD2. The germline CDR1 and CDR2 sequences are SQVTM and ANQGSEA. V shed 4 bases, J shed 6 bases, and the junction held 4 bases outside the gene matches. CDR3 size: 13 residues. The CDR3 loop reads CSVVVTSGNEQFF. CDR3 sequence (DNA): TGCAGCGTTGTGGTGACTAGCGGCAATGAGCAGTTCTTC.

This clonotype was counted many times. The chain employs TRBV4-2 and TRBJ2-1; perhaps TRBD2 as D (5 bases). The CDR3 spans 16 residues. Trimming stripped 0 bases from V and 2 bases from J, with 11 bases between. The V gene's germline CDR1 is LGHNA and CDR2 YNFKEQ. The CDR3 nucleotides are TGTGCCAGCAGCCAAGATGCGCGGGCTCCCTACAATGAGCAGTTCTTC. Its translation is CASSQDARAPYNEQFF.

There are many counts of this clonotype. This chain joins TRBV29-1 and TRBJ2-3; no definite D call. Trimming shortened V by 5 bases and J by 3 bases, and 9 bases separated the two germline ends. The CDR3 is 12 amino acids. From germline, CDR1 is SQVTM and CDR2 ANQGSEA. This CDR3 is CSVPGGTDTQYF. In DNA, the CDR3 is TGCAGCGTTCCGGGTGGGACAGATACGCAGTATTTT.

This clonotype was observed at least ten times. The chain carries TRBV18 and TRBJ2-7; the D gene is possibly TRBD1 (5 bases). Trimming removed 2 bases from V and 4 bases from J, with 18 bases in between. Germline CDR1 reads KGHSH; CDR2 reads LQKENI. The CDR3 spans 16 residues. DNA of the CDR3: TGTGCCAGCTCACCAAGGGGCCCATTAGACGCGTACGAGCAGTACTTC. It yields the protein CASSPRGPLDAYEQYF.

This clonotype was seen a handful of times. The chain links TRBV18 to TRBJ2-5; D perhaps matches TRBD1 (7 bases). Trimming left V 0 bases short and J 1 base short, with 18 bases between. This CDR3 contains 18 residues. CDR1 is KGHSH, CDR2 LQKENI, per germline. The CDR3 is CASSPPKRRGHFQETQYF. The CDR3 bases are TGTGCCAGCTCACCACCGAAGCGGAGGGGGCACTTCCAAGAGACCCAGTACTTC. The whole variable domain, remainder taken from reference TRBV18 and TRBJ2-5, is NAGVMQNPRHLVRRRGQEARLRCSPMKGHSHVYWYRQLPEEGLKFMVYLQKENIIDESGMPKERFSAEFPKEGPSILRIQQVVRGDSAAYFCASSPPKRRGHFQETQYFGPGTRLLVL.

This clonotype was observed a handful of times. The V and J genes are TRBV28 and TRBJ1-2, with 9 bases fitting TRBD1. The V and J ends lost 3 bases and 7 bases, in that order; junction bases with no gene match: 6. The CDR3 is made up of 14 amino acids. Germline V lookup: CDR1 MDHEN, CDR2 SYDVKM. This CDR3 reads CASSLGTGRSGYTF. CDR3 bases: TGTGCCAGCAGTTTGGGGACAGGGCGAAGTGGCTACACCTTC.